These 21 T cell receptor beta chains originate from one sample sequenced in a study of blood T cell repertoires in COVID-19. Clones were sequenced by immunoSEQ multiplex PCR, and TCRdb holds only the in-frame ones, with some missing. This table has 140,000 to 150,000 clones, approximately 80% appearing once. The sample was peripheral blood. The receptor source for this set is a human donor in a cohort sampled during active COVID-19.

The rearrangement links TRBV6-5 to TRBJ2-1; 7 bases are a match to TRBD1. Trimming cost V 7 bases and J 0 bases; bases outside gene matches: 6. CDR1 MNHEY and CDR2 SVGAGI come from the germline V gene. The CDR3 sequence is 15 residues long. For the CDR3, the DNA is TGTGCCAGCATTCTCCGGGACAGCTCCTACAATGAGCAGTTCTTC. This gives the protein CASILRDSSYNEQFF.

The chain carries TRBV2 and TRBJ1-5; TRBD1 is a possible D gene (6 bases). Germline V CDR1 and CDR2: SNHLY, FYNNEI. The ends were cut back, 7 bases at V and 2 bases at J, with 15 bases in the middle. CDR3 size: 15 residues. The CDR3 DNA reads TGTGCCAGCAATCCACAGGGAGGGGGCAATCAGCCCCAGCATTTT. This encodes CASNPQGGGNQPQHF.

The CDR3 here is CASSLRLATYNEQFF. The CDR3 nucleotides are TGTGCCAGCAGCTTAAGACTCGCTACCTACAATGAGCAGTTCTTC. The gene calls are TRBV11-1 and TRBJ2-1; D uncertain. Trimming pared 2 bases from V and 2 bases from J, leaving 10 bases between. CDR3 length: 15 residues. From germline, CDR1 is SGHAT and CDR2 FQDESV (reference sequence).

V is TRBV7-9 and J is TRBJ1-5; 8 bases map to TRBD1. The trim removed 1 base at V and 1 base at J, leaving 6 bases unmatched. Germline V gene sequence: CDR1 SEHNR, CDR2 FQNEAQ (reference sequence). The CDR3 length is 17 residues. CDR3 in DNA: TGTGCCAGCAGCTTAGAAGGACAGGGAAGGAGCAATCAGCCCCAGCATTTT. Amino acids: CASSLEGQGRSNQPQHF.

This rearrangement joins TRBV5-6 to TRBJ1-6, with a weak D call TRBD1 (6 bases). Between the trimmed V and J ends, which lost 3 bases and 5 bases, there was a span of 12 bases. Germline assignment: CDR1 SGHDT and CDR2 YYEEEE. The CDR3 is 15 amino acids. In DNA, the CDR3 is TGTGCCAGCAGCTCCTTGGACAGCGATAATTCACCCCTCCACTTT. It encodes CASSSLDSDNSPLHF.

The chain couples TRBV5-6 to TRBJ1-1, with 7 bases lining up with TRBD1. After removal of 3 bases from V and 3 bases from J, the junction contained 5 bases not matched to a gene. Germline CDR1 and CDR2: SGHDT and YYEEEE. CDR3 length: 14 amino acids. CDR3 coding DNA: TGTGCCAGCAGCTGGACAGGCTCCGACACTGAAGCTTTCTTT. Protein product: CASSWTGSDTEAFF.

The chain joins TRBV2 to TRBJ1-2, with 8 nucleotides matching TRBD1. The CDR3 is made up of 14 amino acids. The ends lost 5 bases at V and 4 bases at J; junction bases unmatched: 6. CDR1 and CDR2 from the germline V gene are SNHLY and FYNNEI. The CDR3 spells CASSQDREGYGYTF. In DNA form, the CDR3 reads TGTGCCAGCAGTCAGGACAGGGAGGGCTATGGCTACACCTTC.

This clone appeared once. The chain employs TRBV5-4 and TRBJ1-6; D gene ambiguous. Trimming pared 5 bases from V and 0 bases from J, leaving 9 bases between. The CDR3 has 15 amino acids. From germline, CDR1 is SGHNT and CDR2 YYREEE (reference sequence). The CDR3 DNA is TGTGCCAGCAGAGACGGGAGCTCCTATAATTCACCCCTCCACTTT. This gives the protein CASRDGSSYNSPLHF.

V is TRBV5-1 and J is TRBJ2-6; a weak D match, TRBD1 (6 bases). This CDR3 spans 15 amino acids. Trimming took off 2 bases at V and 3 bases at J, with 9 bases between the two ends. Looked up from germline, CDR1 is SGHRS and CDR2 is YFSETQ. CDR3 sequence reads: CASSLDRIGANVLTF. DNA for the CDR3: TGCGCCAGCAGCTTAGACAGGATTGGGGCCAACGTCCTGACTTTC.

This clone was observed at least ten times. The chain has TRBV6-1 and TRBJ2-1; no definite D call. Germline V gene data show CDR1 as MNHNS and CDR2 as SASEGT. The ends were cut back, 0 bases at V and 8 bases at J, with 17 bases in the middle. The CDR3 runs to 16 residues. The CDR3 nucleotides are TGTGCCAGCAGTGAAGCGCGTGTCAGGCCCTTTGATGAGCAGTTCTTC. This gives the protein CASSEARVRPFDEQFF.

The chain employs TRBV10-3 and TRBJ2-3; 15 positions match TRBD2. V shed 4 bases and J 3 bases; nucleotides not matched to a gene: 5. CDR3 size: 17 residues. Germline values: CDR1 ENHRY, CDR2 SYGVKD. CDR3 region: CAISGGLAGGGTDTQYF. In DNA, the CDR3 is TGTGCCATCAGTGGGGGACTAGCGGGGGGAGGTACAGATACGCAGTATTTT.

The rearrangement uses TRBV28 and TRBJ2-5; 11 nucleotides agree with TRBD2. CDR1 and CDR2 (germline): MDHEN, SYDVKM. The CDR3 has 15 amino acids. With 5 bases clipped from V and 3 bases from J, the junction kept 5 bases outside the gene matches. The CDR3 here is CASSDSGGAEETQYF. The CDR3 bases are TGTGCCAGCAGTGATAGCGGGGGGGCCGAAGAGACCCAGTACTTC.

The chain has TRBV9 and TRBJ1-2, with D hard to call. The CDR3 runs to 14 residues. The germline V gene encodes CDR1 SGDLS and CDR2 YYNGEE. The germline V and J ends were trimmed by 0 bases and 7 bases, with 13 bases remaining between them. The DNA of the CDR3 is TGTGCCAGCAGCGTAGATTTGGCCTCGGGTGGCTACACCTTC. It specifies CASSVDLASGGYTF. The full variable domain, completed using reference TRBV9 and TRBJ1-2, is DSGVTQTPKHLITATGQRVTLRCSPRSGDLSVYWYQQSLDQGLQFLIQYYNGEERAKGNILERFSAQQFPDLHSELNLSSLELGDSALYFCASSVDLASGGYTFGSGTRLTVV.

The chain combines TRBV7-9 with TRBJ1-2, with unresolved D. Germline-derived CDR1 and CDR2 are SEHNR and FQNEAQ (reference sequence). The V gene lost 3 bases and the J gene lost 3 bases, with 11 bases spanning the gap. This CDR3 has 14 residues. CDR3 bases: TGTGCCAGCAGCTTGGGCGAGGGTGACTATGGCTACACCTTC. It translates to CASSLGEGDYGYTF.

The CDR3 DNA follows: TGTGCCAGCAGCCAGAAAGGACAGGGGCACAATGAGCAGTTCTTC. Encoded protein: CASSQKGQGHNEQFF. The V and J genes are TRBV3-1 (or the pseudogene TRBV3-2) and TRBJ2-1, with 9 positions matching TRBD1. The CDR3 is 15 residues long. The trim removed 3 bases at V and 5 bases at J, leaving 5 bases unmatched. Germline V gene sequence: CDR1 LGHDT, CDR2 YNNKEL (reference sequence).

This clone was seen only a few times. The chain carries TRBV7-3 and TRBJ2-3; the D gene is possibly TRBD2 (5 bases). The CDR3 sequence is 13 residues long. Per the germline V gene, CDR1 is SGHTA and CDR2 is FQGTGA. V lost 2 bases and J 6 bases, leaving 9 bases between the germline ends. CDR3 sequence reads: CASSLLGVDTQYF. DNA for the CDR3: TGTGCCAGCAGCTTACTCGGGGTGGATACGCAGTATTTT.

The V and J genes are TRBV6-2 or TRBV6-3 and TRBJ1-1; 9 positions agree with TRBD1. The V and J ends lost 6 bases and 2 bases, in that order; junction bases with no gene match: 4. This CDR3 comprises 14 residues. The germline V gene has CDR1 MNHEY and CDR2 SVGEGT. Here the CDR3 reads CASSWDRVNTEAFF. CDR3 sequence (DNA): TGTGCCAGCAGCTGGGACAGGGTTAACACTGAAGCTTTCTTT.

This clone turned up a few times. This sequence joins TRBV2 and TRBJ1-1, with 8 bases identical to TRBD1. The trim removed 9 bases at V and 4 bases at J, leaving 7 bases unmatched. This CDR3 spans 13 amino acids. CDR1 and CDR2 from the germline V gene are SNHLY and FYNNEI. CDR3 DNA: TGTGCCAGTTATCCGACAGGGGTCACTGAAGCTTTCTTT. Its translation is CASYPTGVTEAFF.

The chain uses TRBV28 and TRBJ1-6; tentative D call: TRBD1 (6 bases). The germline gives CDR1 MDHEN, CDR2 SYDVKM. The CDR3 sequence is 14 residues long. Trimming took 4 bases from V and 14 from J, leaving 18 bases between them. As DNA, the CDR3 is TGTGCCAGCAGTTCCGGACAGCGTTTAGGGGCCCTCCACTTT. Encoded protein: CASSSGQRLGALHF.

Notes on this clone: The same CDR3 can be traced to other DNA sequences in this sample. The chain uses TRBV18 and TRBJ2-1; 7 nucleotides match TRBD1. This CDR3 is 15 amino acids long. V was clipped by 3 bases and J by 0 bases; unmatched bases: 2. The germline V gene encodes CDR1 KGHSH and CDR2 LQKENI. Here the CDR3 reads CASSPGQSSYNEQFF. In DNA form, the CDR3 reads TGTGCCAGCTCACCGGGACAGAGCTCCTACAATGAGCAGTTCTTC.

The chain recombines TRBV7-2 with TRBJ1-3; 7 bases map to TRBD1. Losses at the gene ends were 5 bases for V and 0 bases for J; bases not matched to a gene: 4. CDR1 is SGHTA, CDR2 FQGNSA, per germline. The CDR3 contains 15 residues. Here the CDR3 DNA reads TGTGCCAGCAGCCCCCAGGGGGGCTCTGGAAACACCATATATTTT. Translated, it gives CASSPQGGSGNTIYF.